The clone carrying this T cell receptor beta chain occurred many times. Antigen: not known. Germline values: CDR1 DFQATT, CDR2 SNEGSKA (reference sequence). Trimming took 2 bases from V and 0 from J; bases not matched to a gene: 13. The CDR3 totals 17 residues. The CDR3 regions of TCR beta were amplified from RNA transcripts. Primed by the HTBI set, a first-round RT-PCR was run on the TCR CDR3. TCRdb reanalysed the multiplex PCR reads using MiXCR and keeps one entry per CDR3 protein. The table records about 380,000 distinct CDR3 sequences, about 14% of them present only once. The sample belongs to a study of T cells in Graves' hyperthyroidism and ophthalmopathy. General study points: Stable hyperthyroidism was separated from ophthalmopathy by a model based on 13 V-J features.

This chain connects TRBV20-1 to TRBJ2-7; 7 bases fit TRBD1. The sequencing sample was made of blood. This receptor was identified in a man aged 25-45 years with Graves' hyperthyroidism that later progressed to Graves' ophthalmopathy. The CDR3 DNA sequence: TGCAGTGCTAGACCGAGAGACAGGGCCGACCCCTCCTACGAGCAGTACTTC. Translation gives CSARPRDRADPSYEQYF.